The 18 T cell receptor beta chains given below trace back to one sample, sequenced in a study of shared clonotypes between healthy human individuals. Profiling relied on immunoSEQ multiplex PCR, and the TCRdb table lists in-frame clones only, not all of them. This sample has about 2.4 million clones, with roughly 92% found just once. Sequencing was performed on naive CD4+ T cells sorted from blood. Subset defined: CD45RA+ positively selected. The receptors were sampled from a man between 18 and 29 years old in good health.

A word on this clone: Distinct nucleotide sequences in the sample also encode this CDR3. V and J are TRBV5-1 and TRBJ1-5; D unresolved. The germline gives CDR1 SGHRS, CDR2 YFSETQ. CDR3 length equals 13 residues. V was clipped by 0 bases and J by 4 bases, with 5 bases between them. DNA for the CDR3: TGCGCCAGCAGCTTGGGAGTGAATCAGCCCCAGCATTTT. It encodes CASSLGVNQPQHF.

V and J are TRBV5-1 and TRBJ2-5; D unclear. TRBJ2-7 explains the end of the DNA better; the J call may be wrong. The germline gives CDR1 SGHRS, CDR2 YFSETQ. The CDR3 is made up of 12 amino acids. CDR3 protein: CASSSWGYEQYF. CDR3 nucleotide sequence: TGCGCCAGCAGCTCATGGGGCTACGAGCAGTACTTC.

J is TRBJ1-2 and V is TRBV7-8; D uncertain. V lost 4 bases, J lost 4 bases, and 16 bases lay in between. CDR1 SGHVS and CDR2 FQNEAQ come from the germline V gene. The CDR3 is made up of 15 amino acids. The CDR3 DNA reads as TGTGCCAGCAGCTCATGGGCCATCGGTACCTATGGCTACACCTTC. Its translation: CASSSWAIGTYGYTF.

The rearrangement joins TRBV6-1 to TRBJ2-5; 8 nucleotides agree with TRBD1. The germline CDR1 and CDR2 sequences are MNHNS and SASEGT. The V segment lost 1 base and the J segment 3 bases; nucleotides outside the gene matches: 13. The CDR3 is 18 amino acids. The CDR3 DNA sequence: TGTGCCAGCAGTGAAGAGCGGCAGGGGGCCTTGGAGGAAGAGACCCAGTACTTC. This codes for CASSEERQGALEEETQYF.

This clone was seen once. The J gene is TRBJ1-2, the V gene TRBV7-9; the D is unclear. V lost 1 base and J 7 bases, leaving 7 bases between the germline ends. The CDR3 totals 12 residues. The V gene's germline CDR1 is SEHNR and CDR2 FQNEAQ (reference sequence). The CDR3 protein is CASSLGRVGYTF. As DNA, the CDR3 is TGTGCCAGCAGCTTAGGAAGGGTTGGCTACACCTTC.

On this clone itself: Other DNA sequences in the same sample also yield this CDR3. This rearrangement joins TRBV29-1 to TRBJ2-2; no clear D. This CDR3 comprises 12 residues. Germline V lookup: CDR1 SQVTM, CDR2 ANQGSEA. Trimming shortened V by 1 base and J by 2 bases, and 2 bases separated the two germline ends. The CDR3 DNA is TGCAGCGTTGAAGGCAACACCGGGGAGCTGTTTTTT. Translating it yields CSVEGNTGELFF.

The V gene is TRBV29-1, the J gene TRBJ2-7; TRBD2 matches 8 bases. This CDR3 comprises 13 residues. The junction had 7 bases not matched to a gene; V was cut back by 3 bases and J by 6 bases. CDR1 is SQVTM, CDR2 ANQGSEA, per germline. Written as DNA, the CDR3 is TGCAGCGTTGAGAAGCAAGCGGGAGTCGAGCAGTACTTC. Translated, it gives CSVEKQAGVEQYF.

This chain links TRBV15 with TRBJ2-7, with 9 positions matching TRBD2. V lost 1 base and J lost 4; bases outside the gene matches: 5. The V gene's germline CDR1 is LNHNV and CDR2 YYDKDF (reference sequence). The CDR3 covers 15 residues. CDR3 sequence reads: CATSRVERGVYEQYF. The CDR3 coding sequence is TGTGCCACCAGCAGAGTTGAGCGGGGGGTTTACGAGCAGTACTTC.

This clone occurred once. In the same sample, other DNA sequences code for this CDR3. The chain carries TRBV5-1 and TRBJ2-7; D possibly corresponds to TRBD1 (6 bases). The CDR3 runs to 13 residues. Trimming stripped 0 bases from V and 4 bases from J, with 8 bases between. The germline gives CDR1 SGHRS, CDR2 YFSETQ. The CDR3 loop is CASSLDRAYEQYF. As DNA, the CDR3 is TGCGCCAGCAGCTTGGACAGGGCTTACGAGCAGTACTTC.

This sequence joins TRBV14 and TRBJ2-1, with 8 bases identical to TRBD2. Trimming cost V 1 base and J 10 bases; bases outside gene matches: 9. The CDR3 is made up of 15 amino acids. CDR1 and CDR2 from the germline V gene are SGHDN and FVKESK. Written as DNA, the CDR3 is TGTGCCAGCAGCCAAGTGTCACGGGGGGGCCACGAGCAGTTCTTC. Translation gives CASSQVSRGGHEQFF.

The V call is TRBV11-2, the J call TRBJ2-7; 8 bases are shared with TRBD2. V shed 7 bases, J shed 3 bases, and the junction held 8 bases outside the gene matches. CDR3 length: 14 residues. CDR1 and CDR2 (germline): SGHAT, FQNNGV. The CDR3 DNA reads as TGTGCCAGCAACGCGGGGGGAGCAAGCTACGAGCAGTACTTC. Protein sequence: CASNAGGASYEQYF.

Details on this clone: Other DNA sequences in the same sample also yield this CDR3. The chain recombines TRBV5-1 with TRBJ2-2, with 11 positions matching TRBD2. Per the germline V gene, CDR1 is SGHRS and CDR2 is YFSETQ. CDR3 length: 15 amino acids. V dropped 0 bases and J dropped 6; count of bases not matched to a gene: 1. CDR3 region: CASSLVLAGAGELFF. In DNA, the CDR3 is TGCGCCAGCAGCTTGGTACTAGCGGGAGCCGGGGAGCTGTTTTTT.

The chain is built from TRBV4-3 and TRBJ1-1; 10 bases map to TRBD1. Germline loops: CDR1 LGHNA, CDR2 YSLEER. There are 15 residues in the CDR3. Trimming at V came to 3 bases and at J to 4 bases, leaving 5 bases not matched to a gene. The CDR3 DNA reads TGCGCCAGCAGCCAGCGGACAGGGGGAGGCACTGAAGCTTTCTTT. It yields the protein CASSQRTGGGTEAFF.

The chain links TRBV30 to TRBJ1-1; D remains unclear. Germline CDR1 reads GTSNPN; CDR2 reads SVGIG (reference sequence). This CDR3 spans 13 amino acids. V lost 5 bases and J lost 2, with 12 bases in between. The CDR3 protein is CAWEVQVNTEAFF. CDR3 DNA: TGTGCCTGGGAGGTTCAGGTAAACACTGAAGCTTTCTTT.

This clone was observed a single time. This chain's CDR3 is CASRDTFNEQFF. Written as DNA, the CDR3 is TGTGCCAGCAGGGACACCTTCAATGAGCAGTTCTTC. The genes are TRBV6-6 and TRBJ2-1, with D tentatively TRBD1 (5 bases). CDR1 and CDR2 (germline): MNHNY, SVGAGI (reference sequence). CDR3 length: 12 amino acids. The germline V and J ends were trimmed by 6 bases and 6 bases, with 9 bases remaining between them.

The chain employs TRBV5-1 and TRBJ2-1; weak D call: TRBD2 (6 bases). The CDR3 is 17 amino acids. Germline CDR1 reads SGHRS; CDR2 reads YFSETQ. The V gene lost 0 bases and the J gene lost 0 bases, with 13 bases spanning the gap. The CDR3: CASSLEPRGSSYNEQFF. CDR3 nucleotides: TGCGCCAGCAGCTTGGAACCGCGGGGTAGCTCCTACAATGAGCAGTTCTTC.

For the CDR3, the DNA is TGTGCCAGCTTACAGGGCCGGAACACTGAAGCTTTCTTT. Translating it yields CASLQGRNTEAFF. This rearrangement joins TRBV11-2 to TRBJ1-1, with D tentatively TRBD1 (6 bases). Trimming took 8 bases from V and 1 from J, leaving 11 bases between them. The germline V gene encodes CDR1 SGHAT and CDR2 FQNNGV. This CDR3 contains 13 residues.

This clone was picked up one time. CDR3 protein: CASSLQGVGGNTIYF. In nucleotides, the CDR3 is TGTGCCAGCAGCTTACAGGGGGTAGGTGGAAACACCATATATTTT. The genes are TRBV5-4 and TRBJ1-3, with 8 bases aligning to TRBD1. The CDR3 consists of 15 residues. From germline, CDR1 is SGHNT and CDR2 YYREEE (reference sequence). V was clipped by 2 bases and J by 3 bases; unmatched bases: 4.